Following are 17 T cell receptor beta chains from one sample sequenced in a study of T cells in Graves' hyperthyroidism and ophthalmopathy. Authors of the study amplified TCR beta CDR3 regions from RNA transcripts. Initially, a first-round RT-PCR of the TCR CDR3 employed the HTBI primer set. Using its own MiXCR run on the multiplex PCR reads, TCRdb lists one record per CDR3 protein. This table has 250,000 to 300,000 distinct CDR3 sequences, around a fifth appearing once. Material: blood. The source is a man in his fifties or sixties with Graves' ophthalmopathy.

DNA for the CDR3: TGTGCCAGTGTTCTCCTTGGGACTAGCGGGAGCTATGAGCAGTTCTTC. It specifies CASVLLGTSGSYEQFF. V and J are TRBV6-1 and TRBJ2-1; 14 nucleotides agree with TRBD2. V gave up 9 bases and J gave up 8 bases; unmatched junction bases: 12. The CDR3 is 16 amino acids. Germline V CDR1 and CDR2: MNHNS, SASEGT.

The V and J genes are TRBV4-1 and TRBJ2-3; D remains ambiguous. In germline, CDR1 is MGHRA, CDR2 YSYEKL. The CDR3 extends over 16 amino acids. V was trimmed by 1 base and J by 6 bases, leaving 17 bases between them. CDR3 loop: CASSQGATNTLDTQYF. The CDR3 DNA reads TGCGCCAGCAGCCAAGGGGCAACTAACACCCTCGATACGCAGTATTTT.

The chain couples TRBV4-2 to TRBJ1-2, with 7 nucleotides matching TRBD1. Germline V gene sequence: CDR1 LGHNA, CDR2 YNFKEQ. Trimming removed 1 base from V and 10 bases from J; junction bases left unmatched: 12. The CDR3 extends over 15 amino acids. The CDR3 region is CASSQAQGGPADYTF. CDR3 DNA sequence: TGTGCCAGCAGCCAAGCCCAGGGGGGCCCAGCGGACTACACCTTC.

This clonotype has just a few counts. The genes are TRBV5-1 and TRBJ1-2; D gene uncertain. In germline, CDR1 is SGHRS, CDR2 YFSETQ. The CDR3 length is 16 residues. V was pared by 0 bases and J by 6 bases, with 18 bases between. CDR3 sequence (DNA): TGCGCCAGCAGCTTGGAGGCGGGTTCAAGGGCGGATGGCTACACCTTC. Translated, it gives CASSLEAGSRADGYTF.

The V call is TRBV6-2 or TRBV6-3, the J call TRBJ2-5; 8 bases map to TRBD2. This CDR3 has 14 amino acids. Per germline, CDR1 MNHEY and CDR2 SVGEGT. J gave up 2 bases and V 8 bases, and 7 bases lay outside the gene matches. CDR3 bases: TGTGCCAGCGGAAAAAGCGGGAGTCAAGAGACCCAGTACTTC. This codes for CASGKSGSQETQYF.

This clonotype was picked up a small number of times. V gene TRBV6-1 combines with J gene TRBJ2-2; TRBD1 matches at 7 bases. Germline-derived CDR1 and CDR2 are MNHNS and SASEGT. J gave up 6 bases and V 5 bases, and 12 bases lay outside the gene matches. The CDR3 has 16 amino acids. The CDR3 DNA is TGTGCCAGCAGTTGGAATACAGGGGATTCCGCCGGGGAGCTGTTTTTT. Protein product: CASSWNTGDSAGELFF.

V gene TRBV4-1 combines with J gene TRBJ1-5; D uncertain. The germline CDR1 and CDR2 sequences are MGHRA and YSYEKL. The CDR3 length is 14 residues. Trimming took off 5 bases at V and 3 bases at J, with 11 bases between the two ends. The CDR3 spells CASSAQYDNQPQHF. CDR3 bases: TGCGCCAGCAGCGCACAATATGACAATCAGCCCCAGCATTTT.

This clonotype occurred many times. The V and J genes are TRBV5-1 and TRBJ1-1, with TRBD1 matching 7 bases. The J segment lost 4 bases and the V segment lost 6 bases, leaving 12 bases of the junction unmatched. Per germline, CDR1 SGHRS and CDR2 YFSETQ. The CDR3 has 15 residues. CDR3 DNA: TGCGCCAGCATAACCCAGGGGGTTGACATCACTGAAGCTTTCTTT. Amino acid sequence: CASITQGVDITEAFF.

This clonotype has only one observation. V usage is TRBV28 and J usage is TRBJ2-1; D perhaps matches TRBD1 (8 bases). CDR1 and CDR2 from the germline V gene are MDHEN and SYDVKM. V was trimmed by 1 base and J by 4 bases, leaving 20 bases between them. This CDR3 is 18 amino acids long. The DNA for the CDR3 is TGTGCCAGCAGTTTATCGGGGGGTCAGGGGGCTTGGTACAATGAGCAGTTCTTC. Its protein is CASSLSGGQGAWYNEQFF.

This clonotype was observed many times. The V and J genes are TRBV12-3 or TRBV12-4 and TRBJ2-5; D is possibly TRBD2 (7 bases). This CDR3 is 15 amino acids long. Trimming took off 5 bases at V and 5 bases at J, with 18 bases between the two ends. The CDR3 spells CASSPGGGAGETQYF. The CDR3 DNA is TGTGCCAGCAGTCCGGGGGGCGGAGCGGGTGAGACCCAGTACTTC.

The table lists this clonotype with a few counts. The chain is built from TRBV9 and TRBJ2-7; 7 positions match TRBD1. Germline CDR1 SGDLS, CDR2 YYNGEE. This CDR3 contains 15 residues. V dropped 4 bases and J dropped 2; count of bases not matched to a gene: 9. CDR3 in DNA: TGTGCCAGCAGCATATCTGGGACAGAGACCTACGAGCAGTACTTC. Residues: CASSISGTETYEQYF.

V gene TRBV20-1 combines with J gene TRBJ1-3; weak D call: TRBD1 (6 bases). Trimming removed 5 bases at V and 1 base at J, with 15 bases between. Germline V CDR1 and CDR2: DFQATT, SNEGSKA (reference sequence). The CDR3 has 15 residues. CDR3 amino acids: CSAVRGDLSGNTIYF. DNA of the CDR3: TGCAGTGCTGTCAGGGGCGACTTATCTGGAAACACCATATATTTT.

As regards this clonotype: An end of the junction does not agree with germline; a read error may underlie this. This chain joins TRBV11-2 and TRBJ1-1, with D maybe TRBD1 (6 bases). The germline V gene has CDR1 SGHAT and CDR2 FQNNGV. The CDR3 spans 15 residues. CDR3 in amino acids: CASSTRQEGNTEAFF. DNA for the CDR3: TGCGCCAGCAGCACCCGACAGGAGGGGAACACTGAAGCTTTCTTT.

This clonotype was seen more than once but under ten times. J is TRBJ1-2 and V is TRBV20-1; 8 bases align to TRBD1. Germline CDR1 reads DFQATT; CDR2 reads SNEGSKA (reference sequence). The CDR3 totals 13 residues. The J segment lost 2 bases and the V segment lost 4 bases, leaving 3 bases of the junction unmatched. This CDR3 reads CSAKGQGNYGYTF. As DNA, the CDR3 is TGCAGTGCTAAAGGACAGGGAAACTATGGCTACACCTTC.

The chain recombines TRBV28 with TRBJ2-7, with D perhaps TRBD1 (6 bases). The CDR3 has 14 amino acids. Germline V gene sequence: CDR1 MDHEN, CDR2 SYDVKM. V dropped 3 bases and J dropped 5 bases, with 14 bases sitting between them. The CDR3 DNA sequence: TGTGCCAGCAGTTTCTTAGACAGGAGGAACGAGCAGTACTTC. Encoded protein: CASSFLDRRNEQYF.

This clonotype showed up just a few times. The rearrangement links TRBV6-5 to TRBJ2-1; weak D call: TRBD1 (5 bases). The length of the CDR3 is 14 residues. The V gene lost 2 bases and the J gene lost 2 bases, with 7 bases spanning the gap. Germline assignment: CDR1 MNHEY and CDR2 SVGAGI. This CDR3 is CASSYGATYNEQFF. CDR3 sequence (DNA): TGTGCCAGCAGTTACGGGGCTACCTACAATGAGCAGTTCTTC.

The CDR3 protein is CSARDSADTQYF. The CDR3, as DNA: TGCAGTGCTAGAGATTCGGCAGATACGCAGTATTTT. The gene calls are TRBV20-1 and TRBJ2-3; D is undetermined. Germline CDR1 and CDR2: DFQATT and SNEGSKA (reference sequence). The CDR3 totals 12 residues. The ends were cut back, 0 bases at V and 4 bases at J, with 5 bases in the middle.